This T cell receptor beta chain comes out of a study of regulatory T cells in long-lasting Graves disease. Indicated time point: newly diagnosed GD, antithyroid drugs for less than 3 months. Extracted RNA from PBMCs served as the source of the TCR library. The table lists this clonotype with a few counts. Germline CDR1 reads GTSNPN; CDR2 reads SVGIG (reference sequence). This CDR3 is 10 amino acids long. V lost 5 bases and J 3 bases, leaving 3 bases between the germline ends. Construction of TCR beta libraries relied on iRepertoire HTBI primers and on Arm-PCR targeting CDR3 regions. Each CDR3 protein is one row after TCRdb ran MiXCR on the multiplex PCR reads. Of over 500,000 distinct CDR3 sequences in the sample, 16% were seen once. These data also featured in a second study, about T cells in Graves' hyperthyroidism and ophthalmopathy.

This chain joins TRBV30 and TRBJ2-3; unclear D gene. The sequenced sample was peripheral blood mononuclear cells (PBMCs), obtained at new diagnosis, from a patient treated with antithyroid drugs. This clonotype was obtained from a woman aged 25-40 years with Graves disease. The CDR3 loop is CAWDTDTQYF. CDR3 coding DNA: TGTGCCTGGGATACAGATACGCAGTATTTT.